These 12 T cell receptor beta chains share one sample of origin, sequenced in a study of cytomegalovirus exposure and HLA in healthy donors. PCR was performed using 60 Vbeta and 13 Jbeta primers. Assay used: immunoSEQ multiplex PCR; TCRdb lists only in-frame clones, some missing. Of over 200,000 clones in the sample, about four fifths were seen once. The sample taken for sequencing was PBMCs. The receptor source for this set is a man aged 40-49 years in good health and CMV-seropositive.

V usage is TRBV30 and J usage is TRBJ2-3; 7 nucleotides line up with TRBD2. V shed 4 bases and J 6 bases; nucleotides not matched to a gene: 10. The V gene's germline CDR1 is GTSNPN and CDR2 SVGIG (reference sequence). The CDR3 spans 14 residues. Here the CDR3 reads CAWTPAGSRDTQYF. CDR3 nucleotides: TGTGCCTGGACCCCAGCGGGGTCAAGGGATACGCAGTATTTT.

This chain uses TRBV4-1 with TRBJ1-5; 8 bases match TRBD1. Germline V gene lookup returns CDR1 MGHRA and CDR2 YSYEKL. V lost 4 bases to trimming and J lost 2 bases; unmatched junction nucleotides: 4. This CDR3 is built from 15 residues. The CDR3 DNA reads TGCGCCAGCAGCCCCAGGGGGCTGGGCAATCAGCCCCAGCATTTT. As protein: CASSPRGLGNQPQHF.

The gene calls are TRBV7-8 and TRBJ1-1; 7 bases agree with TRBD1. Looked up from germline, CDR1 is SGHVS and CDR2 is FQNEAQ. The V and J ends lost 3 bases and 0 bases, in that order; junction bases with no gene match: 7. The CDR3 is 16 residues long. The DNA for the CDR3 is TGTGCCAGCAGCTTCTATGGACAGGAACTGAACACTGAAGCTTTCTTT. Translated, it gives CASSFYGQELNTEAFF.

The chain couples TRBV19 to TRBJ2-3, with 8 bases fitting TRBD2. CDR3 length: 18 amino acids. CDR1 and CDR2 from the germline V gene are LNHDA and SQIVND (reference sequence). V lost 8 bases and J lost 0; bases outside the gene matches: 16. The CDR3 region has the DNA TGTGCCAGTCGGGGGGGGCTAGCGGGTCGGACTAGCACAGATACGCAGTATTTT. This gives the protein CASRGGLAGRTSTDTQYF.

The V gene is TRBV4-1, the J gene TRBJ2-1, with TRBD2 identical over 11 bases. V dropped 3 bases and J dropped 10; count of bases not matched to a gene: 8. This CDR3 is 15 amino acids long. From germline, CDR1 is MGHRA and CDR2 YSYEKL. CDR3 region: CASSHLSGRDYEQFF. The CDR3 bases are TGCGCCAGCAGCCACCTTAGCGGGAGGGATTACGAGCAGTTCTTC.

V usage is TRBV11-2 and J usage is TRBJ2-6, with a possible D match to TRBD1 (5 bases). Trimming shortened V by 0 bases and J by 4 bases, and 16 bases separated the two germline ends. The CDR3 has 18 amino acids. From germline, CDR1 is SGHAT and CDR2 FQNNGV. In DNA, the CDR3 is TGTGCCAGCAGCTTAGATGGGGCAGCCGCAGGCGGGGCCAACGTCCTGACTTTC. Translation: CASSLDGAAAGGANVLTF.

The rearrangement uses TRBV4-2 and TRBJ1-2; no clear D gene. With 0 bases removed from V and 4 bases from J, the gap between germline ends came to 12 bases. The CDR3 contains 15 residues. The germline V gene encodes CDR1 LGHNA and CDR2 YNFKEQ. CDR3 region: CASSQERVSSYGYTF. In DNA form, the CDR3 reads TGTGCCAGCAGCCAAGAGCGGGTCTCGAGCTATGGCTACACCTTC.

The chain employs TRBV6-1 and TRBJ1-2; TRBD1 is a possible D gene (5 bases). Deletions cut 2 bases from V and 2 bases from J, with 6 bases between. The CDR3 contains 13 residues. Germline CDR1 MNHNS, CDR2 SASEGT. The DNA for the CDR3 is TGTGCCAGCAGTGAACAGGGAAACTATGGCTACACCTTC. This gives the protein CASSEQGNYGYTF.

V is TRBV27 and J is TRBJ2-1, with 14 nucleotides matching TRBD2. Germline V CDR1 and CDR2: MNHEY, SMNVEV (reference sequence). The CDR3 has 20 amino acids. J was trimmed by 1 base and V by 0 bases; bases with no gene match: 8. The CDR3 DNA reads TGTGCCAGCAGTTTATCGGGACTAGCGGGAGACATCCCGTCCTACAATGAGCAGTTCTTC. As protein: CASSLSGLAGDIPSYNEQFF.

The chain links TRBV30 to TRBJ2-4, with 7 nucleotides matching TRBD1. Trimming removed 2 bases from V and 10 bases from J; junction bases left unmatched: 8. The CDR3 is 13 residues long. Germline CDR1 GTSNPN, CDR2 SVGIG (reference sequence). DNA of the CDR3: TGTGCCTGGAGTCTCACGACAGGGTTAATTCAGTACTTC. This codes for CAWSLTTGLIQYF.

CDR3 in amino acids: CAWSVKGRNIQYF. DNA of the CDR3: TGTGCCTGGAGTGTTAAGGGGCGGAACATTCAGTACTTC. This sequence joins TRBV30 and TRBJ2-4; a possible D gene is TRBD1 (5 bases). The CDR3 extends over 13 amino acids. V lost 0 bases, J lost 7 bases, and 10 bases lay in between. Looked up from germline, CDR1 is GTSNPN and CDR2 is SVGIG (reference sequence). Variable domain in full (rest from reference TRBV30 and TRBJ2-4): SQTIHQWPATLVQPVGSPLSLECTVEGTSNPNLYWYRQAAGRGLQLLFYSVGIGQISSEVPQNLSASRPQDRQFILSSKKLLLSDSGFYLCAWSVKGRNIQYFGAGTRLSVL.

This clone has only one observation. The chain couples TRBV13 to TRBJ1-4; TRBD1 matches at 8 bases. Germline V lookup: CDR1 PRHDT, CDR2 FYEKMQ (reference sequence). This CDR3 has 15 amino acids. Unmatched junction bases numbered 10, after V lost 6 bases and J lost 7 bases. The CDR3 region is CASRQKGQEIEKLFF. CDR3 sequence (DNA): TGTGCCAGCAGACAAAAGGGACAGGAGATTGAAAAACTGTTTTTT.